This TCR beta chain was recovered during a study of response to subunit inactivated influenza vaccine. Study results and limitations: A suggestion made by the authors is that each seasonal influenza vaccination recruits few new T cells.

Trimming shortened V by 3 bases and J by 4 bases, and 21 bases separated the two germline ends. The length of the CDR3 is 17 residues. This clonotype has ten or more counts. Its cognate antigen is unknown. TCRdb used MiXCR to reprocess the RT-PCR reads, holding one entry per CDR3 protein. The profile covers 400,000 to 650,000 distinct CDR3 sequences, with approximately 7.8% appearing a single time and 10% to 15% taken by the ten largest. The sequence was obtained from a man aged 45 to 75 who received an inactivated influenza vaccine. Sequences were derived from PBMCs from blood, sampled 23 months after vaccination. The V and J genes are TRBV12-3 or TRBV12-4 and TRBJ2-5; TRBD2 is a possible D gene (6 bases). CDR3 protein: CASSFNPMNSGLETQYF. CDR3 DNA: TGTGCCAGCAGTTTCAACCCTATGAATAGCGGACTAGAGACCCAGTACTTC.